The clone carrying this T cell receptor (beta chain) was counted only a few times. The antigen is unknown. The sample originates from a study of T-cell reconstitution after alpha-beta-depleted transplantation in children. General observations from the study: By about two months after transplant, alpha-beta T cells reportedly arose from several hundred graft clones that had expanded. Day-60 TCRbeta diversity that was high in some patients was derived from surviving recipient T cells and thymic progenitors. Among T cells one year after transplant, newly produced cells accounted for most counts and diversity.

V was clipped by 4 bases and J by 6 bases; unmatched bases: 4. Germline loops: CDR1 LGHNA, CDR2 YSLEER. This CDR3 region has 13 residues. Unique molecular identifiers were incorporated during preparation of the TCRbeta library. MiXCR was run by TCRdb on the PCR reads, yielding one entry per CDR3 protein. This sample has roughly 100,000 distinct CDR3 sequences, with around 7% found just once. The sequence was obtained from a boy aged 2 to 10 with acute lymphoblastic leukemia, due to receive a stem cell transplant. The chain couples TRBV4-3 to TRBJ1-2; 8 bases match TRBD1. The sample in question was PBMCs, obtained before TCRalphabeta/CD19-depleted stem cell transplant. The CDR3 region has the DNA TGCGCCAGCAGCCGCCGGACAGGGAATGGCTACACCTTC. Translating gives CASSRRTGNGYTF.